Listed below are T cell receptor beta chains from one sample, sequenced in a study of cytomegalovirus exposure and HLA in healthy donors. Profiled with immunoSEQ multiplex PCR; TCRdb holds only in-frame clones, not every one. Of about 180,000 clones in the sample, roughly 81% were seen once. Material: PBMCs. All receptors come from a woman younger than 30 in good health and CMV-seropositive. The CDR3 runs from the conserved cysteine through the conserved F or W. D genes are given only for firm matches. The size entry is marked missing in some rows and otherwise reads once, few, many or a size class.

d_gene: TRBD1; v_gene: TRBV7-2; abundance: once; j_gene: TRBJ1-5; CDR3nt: TGTGCCAGCAGCACCACAGGGGACCAGCCCCAGCATTTT; CDR3aa: CASSTTGDQPQHF
d_gene: -; v_gene: TRBV5-1; abundance: -; j_gene: TRBJ2-1; CDR3nt: TGCGCCAGCAGCGTACAGGGTAGGAATGAGCAGTTCTTC; CDR3aa: CASSVQGRNEQFF
d_gene: -; v_gene: TRBV6-1; abundance: -; j_gene: TRBJ2-7; CDR3nt: TGTGCCAGCAGTGAACCACATAACTACGAGCAGTACTTC; CDR3aa: CASSEPHNYEQYF
d_gene: TRBD1; v_gene: TRBV7-7; abundance: -; j_gene: TRBJ2-5; CDR3nt: TGTGCCAGCAGCCGGGACAGGGCGGCCCAAGAGACCCAGTACTTC; CDR3aa: CASSRDRAAQETQYF
d_gene: -; v_gene: TRBV15; abundance: -; j_gene: TRBJ2-6; CDR3nt: TGTGCCACCAGCAAAACTAAACCCTCTGGGGCCAACGTCCTGACTTTC; CDR3aa: CATSKTKPSGANVLTF
d_gene: -; v_gene: TRBV9; abundance: -; j_gene: TRBJ2-7; CDR3nt: TGTGCCAGCAGCGTAGGGTATCGGTCCTACGAGCAGTACTTC; CDR3aa: CASSVGYRSYEQYF
d_gene: TRBD1; v_gene: TRBV11-1; abundance: -; j_gene: TRBJ1-1; CDR3nt: TGTGCCAGCAGCTTAGAGAAACGAGGGGGCTTGACGAACACTGAAGCTTTCTTT; CDR3aa: CASSLEKRGGLTNTEAFF
d_gene: -; v_gene: TRBV6-5; abundance: few; j_gene: TRBJ1-1; CDR3nt: TGTGCCAGCAGTTACTCCTGGGGGGTTGAAGCTTTCTTT; CDR3aa: CASSYSWGVEAFF
d_gene: TRBD2; v_gene: TRBV6-4; abundance: -; j_gene: TRBJ2-1; CDR3nt: TGTGCCAGCAGTGACTCGTCACTAGCGGGGGGATTTGAGCAGTTCTTC; CDR3aa: CASSDSSLAGGFEQFF
d_gene: -; v_gene: TRBV11-3; abundance: -; j_gene: TRBJ2-1; CDR3nt: TGTGCCAGCAGCCCAGGCGGGGATGAGCAGTTCTTC; CDR3aa: CASSPGGDEQFF
d_gene: -; v_gene: TRBV5-1; abundance: -; j_gene: TRBJ2-3; CDR3nt: TGCGCCAGCAGCTTATGGAGGGACACAGATACGCAGTATTTT; CDR3aa: CASSLWRDTDTQYF
d_gene: -; v_gene: TRBV29-1; abundance: -; j_gene: TRBJ2-2; CDR3nt: TGCAGCGTTTCAGGGAAGGTGAACGCCGGGGAGCTGTTTTTT; CDR3aa: CSVSGKVNAGELFF
d_gene: TRBD1; v_gene: TRBV2; abundance: -; j_gene: TRBJ1-2; CDR3nt: TGTGCCAGCAGTGAACAGGACAGGGGCTTAGACACCTTC; CDR3aa: CASSEQDRGLDTF
d_gene: TRBD1; v_gene: TRBV9; abundance: once; j_gene: TRBJ1-2; CDR3nt: TGTGCCAGCAGCGTTAACACAGGGGCTTATGGCTACACCTTC; CDR3aa: CASSVNTGAYGYTF
d_gene: -; v_gene: TRBV2; abundance: -; j_gene: TRBJ1-5; CDR3nt: TGTGCCAGCAGTGGGTCCAGGGAAAGTCAGCCCCAGCATTTT; CDR3aa: CASSGSRESQPQHF
d_gene: -; v_gene: TRBV30; abundance: -; j_gene: TRBJ2-2; CDR3nt: TGTGCCTGGAGTCAGGGGGGAAGGCCCGGGGAGCTGTTTTTT; CDR3aa: CAWSQGGRPGELFF
d_gene: -; v_gene: TRBV9; abundance: -; j_gene: TRBJ2-1; CDR3nt: TGTGCCAGCGGGGGGAGCTCCTACAATGAGCAGTTCTTC; CDR3aa: CASGGSSYNEQFF
d_gene: TRBD1; v_gene: TRBV4-1; abundance: -; j_gene: TRBJ1-4; CDR3nt: TGCGCCAGCAGCCAAGTGGGGACAGCGGAAAAACTGTTTTTT; CDR3aa: CASSQVGTAEKLFF
d_gene: -; v_gene: TRBV27; abundance: -; j_gene: TRBJ2-7; CDR3nt: TGTGCCAGCAGTTTATCGGCAGGGCCAAGCTCCTACGAGCAGTACTTC; CDR3aa: CASSLSAGPSSYEQYF
d_gene: TRBD1; v_gene: TRBV10-3; abundance: -; j_gene: TRBJ2-1; CDR3nt: TGTGCCATCAGTGAGGGGCAGGGGGCGGTCGACAATGAGCAGTTCTTC; CDR3aa: CAISEGQGAVDNEQFF
d_gene: TRBD1; v_gene: TRBV5-5; abundance: few; j_gene: TRBJ2-5; CDR3nt: TGTGCCAGCAGCTGGACAGGGGAAGAGACCCAGTACTTC; CDR3aa: CASSWTGEETQYF
d_gene: -; v_gene: TRBV13; abundance: -; j_gene: TRBJ1-3; CDR3nt: TGTGCCAGCAGCTTCTCACTCTCAAGAGACACCATATATTTT; CDR3aa: CASSFSLSRDTIYF
d_gene: -; v_gene: TRBV7-2; abundance: -; j_gene: TRBJ1-5; CDR3nt: TGTGCCAGCAGCTTAACCGGGTCGGGTCAGCCCCAGCATTTT; CDR3aa: CASSLTGSGQPQHF
d_gene: TRBD2; v_gene: TRBV14; abundance: -; j_gene: TRBJ2-5; CDR3nt: TGTGCCAGCAGCCAAGATGATCGGGGGGTCGACCCAGAGACCCAGTACTTC; CDR3aa: CASSQDDRGVDPETQYF
d_gene: TRBD2; v_gene: TRBV29-1; abundance: -; j_gene: TRBJ2-3; CDR3nt: TGCAGCGTTGAAGGGCGGGGGAACACAGATACGCAGTATTTT; CDR3aa: CSVEGRGNTDTQYF
d_gene: -; v_gene: TRBV11-2; abundance: once; j_gene: TRBJ2-7; CDR3nt: TGTGCCAGCAGCCCCCCCGGGACTTACGAGCAGTACTTC; CDR3aa: CASSPPGTYEQYF
d_gene: -; v_gene: TRBV9; abundance: -; j_gene: TRBJ2-1; CDR3nt: TGTGCCAGCAGGTCAGGTCCGGACAGACCAAACAATGAGCAGTTCTTC; CDR3aa: CASRSGPDRPNNEQFF
d_gene: -; v_gene: TRBV4-2; abundance: -; j_gene: TRBJ2-5; CDR3nt: TGTGCCAGCAGCCAAGAACTGCGCAACCAAGAGACCCAGTACTTC; CDR3aa: CASSQELRNQETQYF
d_gene: TRBD2; v_gene: TRBV7-8; abundance: -; j_gene: TRBJ2-7; CDR3nt: TGTGCCAGCAGCTTAGCGGGGGGGTACGAGCAGTACTTC; CDR3aa: CASSLAGGYEQYF
d_gene: TRBD1; v_gene: TRBV6-5; abundance: -; j_gene: TRBJ2-7; CDR3nt: TGTGCCAGCAGTTACCACCGGCAGGGGGTCTACGAGCAGTACTTC; CDR3aa: CASSYHRQGVYEQYF
d_gene: -; v_gene: TRBV10-3; abundance: -; j_gene: TRBJ2-5; CDR3nt: TGTGCCATCAGGGGGGCGGAGACCCAGTACTTC; CDR3aa: CAIRGAETQYF
d_gene: TRBD2; v_gene: TRBV2; abundance: -; j_gene: TRBJ2-3; CDR3nt: TGTGCCAGCAGTGAAAAGGGAGGGGAGGCAGTATCTAGCACAGATACGCAGTATTTT; CDR3aa: CASSEKGGEAVSSTDTQYF
d_gene: TRBD1; v_gene: TRBV5-1; abundance: once; j_gene: TRBJ2-7; CDR3nt: TGCGCCAGCAGCCGGACGACAGGGAGCTCCTACGAGCAGTACTTC; CDR3aa: CASSRTTGSSYEQYF
d_gene: -; v_gene: TRBV11-2; abundance: -; j_gene: TRBJ2-1; CDR3nt: TGTGCCAGCAGCTTAGTGGGGGGGCCGAATGAGCAGTTCTTC; CDR3aa: CASSLVGGPNEQFF
d_gene: -; v_gene: TRBV19; abundance: few; j_gene: TRBJ2-7; CDR3nt: TGTGCCAGTAGTATAGCACAGGGCTACGAGCAGTACTTC; CDR3aa: CASSIAQGYEQYF
d_gene: TRBD2; v_gene: TRBV28; abundance: few; j_gene: TRBJ2-3; CDR3nt: TGTGCCAGCAGGACAGAAACCGGGGAGACTAGCGGGGGGGCCCTCGGCACAGATACGCAGTATTTT; CDR3aa: CASRTETGETSGGALGTDTQYF
d_gene: -; v_gene: TRBV6-1; abundance: -; j_gene: TRBJ1-5; CDR3nt: TGTGCCAGCAGTGAATCGATCGGGACACCGAATCAGCCCCAGCATTTT; CDR3aa: CASSESIGTPNQPQHF
d_gene: TRBD2; v_gene: TRBV7-8; abundance: -; j_gene: TRBJ2-1; CDR3nt: TGTGCCAGCAGCTTAGCTTCCGGGGGGGGAAACAATGAGCAGTTCTTC; CDR3aa: CASSLASGGGNNEQFF
d_gene: TRBD1; v_gene: TRBV11-2; abundance: -; j_gene: TRBJ2-7; CDR3nt: TGTGCCAGCAGCCCAGGGACAGCCACGGGCGAGCAGTACTTC; CDR3aa: CASSPGTATGEQYF
d_gene: TRBD1; v_gene: TRBV29-1; abundance: once; j_gene: TRBJ1-1; CDR3nt: TGCAGCGTTGAGCCAGGGGGCACTGAAGCTTTCTTT; CDR3aa: CSVEPGGTEAFF
d_gene: TRBD2; v_gene: TRBV5-6; abundance: -; j_gene: TRBJ2-1; CDR3nt: TGTGCCAGCAGCTTGAAACTAGCGGGGGACAATGAGCAGTTCTTC; CDR3aa: CASSLKLAGDNEQFF